This T cell receptor (beta chain) derives from a study of blood T cells in healthy people across ages. This clonotype was observed a handful of times. Its antigen is unidentified. Overall study findings and caveats: A roughly linear age-dependent decrease characterized TCR beta diversity per million T cells.

The germline V gene encodes CDR1 ENHRY and CDR2 SYGVKD. The trim removed 0 bases at V and 7 bases at J, leaving 10 bases unmatched. CDR3 length: 17 residues. A second PCR, run for roughly 7 to 12 cycles, used a sample-barcoded 5' primer plus a J-beta primer mix. TCRdb reanalysed the 5' RACE reads using MiXCR and keeps one entry per CDR3 protein. The top ten hold roughly a sixth of the sample, which has 870,000 or so distinct CDR3 sequences, about 28% seen once. This TCR derives from a woman older than 75 in good health. The J gene is TRBJ2-2, the V gene TRBV10-3; 8 bases are shared with TRBD1. Sequenced material: blood. In DNA form, the CDR3 reads TGTGCCATCAGTGAGTCGACAGGGGATTACTTTGGCGGGGAGCTGTTTTTT. This gives the protein CAISESTGDYFGGELFF.